The 31 T cell receptor beta chains given below trace back to one sample, sequenced in a study of T-cell memory formation after mild COVID-19. In TCRdb, the 5' RACE reads were re-called with MiXCR into one record per CDR3 protein. This sample has 280,000 or so distinct CDR3 sequences, with 7.5% to 9.5% found just once. The sample was PBMCs or a T cell subset sorted from them (not recorded which). The receptors were sampled from a man aged 18-30 years who had mild COVID-19 (a few samples of this study predate the infection). Cell type and time point are not known.

This chain uses TRBV6-1 with TRBJ1-1; TRBD1 is a possible D gene (5 bases). Germline assignment: CDR1 MNHNS and CDR2 SASEGT. Trimming removed 3 bases from V and 3 bases from J, with 8 bases in between. CDR3 length: 13 amino acids. This CDR3 is CASSETAYTEAFF. The CDR3 region has the DNA TGTGCCAGCAGTGAGACAGCTTACACTGAAGCTTTCTTT.

The genes are TRBV7-8 and TRBJ1-5, with a possible D match to TRBD1 (5 bases). Trimming stripped 6 bases from V and 4 bases from J, with 19 bases between. The CDR3 sequence is 16 residues long. Germline V gives CDR1 SGHVS, CDR2 FQNEAQ. The CDR3 is CASSSTWQGSNQPQHF. In DNA, the CDR3 is TGTGCCAGCAGTTCGACCTGGCAGGGCTCAAATCAGCCCCAGCATTTT.

The chain combines TRBV11-2 with TRBJ1-2; perhaps TRBD1 as D (6 bases). CDR3 length: 15 residues. V was pared by 3 bases and J by 4 bases, with 15 bases between. Germline V gene data show CDR1 as SGHAT and CDR2 as FQNNGV. The CDR3 DNA is TGTGCCAGCAGCTTTTGGGGGGCGACCATCTATGGCTACACCTTC. Translation: CASSFWGATIYGYTF.

This clonotype turned up a few times. The chain couples TRBV5-4 to TRBJ2-5; 7 bases agree with TRBD2. After removal of 4 bases from V and 4 bases from J, the junction contained 13 bases not matched to a gene. The germline CDR1 and CDR2 sequences are SGHNT and YYREEE (reference sequence). The CDR3 spans 16 residues. The CDR3 DNA sequence: TGTGCCAGCAGCCCTGGGGGGGTGGCTGATTTAGAGACCCAGTACTTC. Translated, it gives CASSPGGVADLETQYF.

J is TRBJ2-4 and V is TRBV7-2, with D possibly being TRBD2 (5 bases). V was shortened by 7 bases and J by 4 bases, with 14 bases between the two germline ends. Germline V gene data show CDR1 as SGHTA and CDR2 as FQGNSA. CDR3 size: 14 residues. The CDR3 sequence: CASTPGVPKNIQYF. The CDR3 DNA follows: TGTGCCAGCACCCCCGGGGTGCCGAAAAACATTCAGTACTTC.

This chain links TRBV7-2 with TRBJ2-5, with TRBD2 matching over 9 bases. The CDR3 spans 15 residues. Germline V gene lookup returns CDR1 SGHTA and CDR2 FQGNSA. Trimming cost V 3 bases and J 5 bases; bases outside gene matches: 7. The CDR3 protein is CASSFQRGAGETQYF. In DNA, the CDR3 is TGTGCCAGCAGCTTCCAGCGGGGGGCGGGGGAGACCCAGTACTTC.

The gene calls are TRBV7-2 and TRBJ2-3, with D perhaps TRBD1 or TRBD2 (5 bases each). Trimming removed 4 bases from V and 6 bases from J, with 14 bases in between. The V gene's germline CDR1 is SGHTA and CDR2 FQGNSA. The CDR3 has 14 amino acids. In DNA, the CDR3 is TGTGCCAGCAGCTCCTTGGGACCCACCGATACGCAGTATTTT. This codes for CASSSLGPTDTQYF.

The J gene is TRBJ1-5, the V gene TRBV11-2, with TRBD1 matching over 7 bases. Unmatched junction bases numbered 1, after V lost 2 bases and J lost 3 bases. Germline CDR1 SGHAT, CDR2 FQNNGV. The CDR3 is 14 amino acids. CDR3: CASSLRGPNQPQHF. The CDR3 DNA reads as TGTGCCAGCAGCTTAAGGGGGCCCAATCAGCCCCAGCATTTT.

The sample holds a few counts of this clonotype. This chain links TRBV11-2 with TRBJ1-2; D ambiguous. This CDR3 contains 12 residues. CDR1 is SGHAT and CDR2 is FQNNGV in the germline V gene. V dropped 5 bases and J dropped 8 bases, with 12 bases sitting between them. The CDR3 spells CASSHLAQGYTF. In DNA, the CDR3 is TGTGCCAGCAGCCACTTGGCCCAGGGCTACACCTTC.

This chain joins TRBV4-1 and TRBJ1-5; D uncertain. V was clipped by 4 bases and J by 4 bases, with 14 bases between them. Germline V gives CDR1 MGHRA, CDR2 YSYEKL. The CDR3 covers 15 residues. The CDR3 protein is CASSLIHTLNQPQHF. The CDR3 DNA sequence: TGCGCCAGCAGCCTCATTCACACCCTTAATCAGCCCCAGCATTTT.

This clonotype came up many times. The chain is built from TRBV11-2 and TRBJ1-5; 9 nucleotides align to TRBD1. V was pared by 1 base and J by 0 bases, with 4 bases of the junction left unmatched. The germline gives CDR1 SGHAT, CDR2 FQNNGV. The CDR3 is 17 residues long. CDR3 nucleotides: TGTGCCAGCAGCTTAGTGAACAGGGGGCTTAGCAATCAGCCCCAGCATTTT. As protein: CASSLVNRGLSNQPQHF.

This clonotype was detected only a few times. The chain couples TRBV6-5 to TRBJ1-2; 8 bases agree with TRBD1. V shed 6 bases and J 8 bases; nucleotides not matched to a gene: 8. Germline V gives CDR1 MNHEY, CDR2 SVGAGI. This CDR3 spans 13 amino acids. The CDR3 nucleotides read TGTGCCAGCAGGCCCCAGGGGGCCGGAGGCTACACCTTC. It yields the protein CASRPQGAGGYTF.

This clonotype has just a few counts. The chain recombines TRBV3-1 with TRBJ2-5; D gene ambiguous. V lost 8 bases and J 3 bases, leaving 13 bases between the germline ends. Per germline, CDR1 LGHDT and CDR2 YNNKEL (reference sequence). CDR3 length: 13 amino acids. The DNA of the CDR3 is TGTGCCAGCCGCGTCCTGGCCGAAGAGACCCAGTACTTC. This codes for CASRVLAEETQYF.

This clonotype came up many times. The J gene is TRBJ1-1, the V gene TRBV6-5, with TRBD1 matching over 7 bases. Germline V gene data show CDR1 as MNHEY and CDR2 as SVGAGI. Trimming cost V 8 bases and J 10 bases; bases outside gene matches: 13. This CDR3 contains 13 residues. The CDR3 bases are TGTGCCAGCGGAAAAGGCCTACAGGGGAGAGCTTTCTTT. This sequence encodes CASGKGLQGRAFF.

This clonotype has more than one count but fewer than ten. The rearrangement uses TRBV7-6 and TRBJ2-1, with D possibly TRBD2 on 5 matching bases. Germline-derived CDR1 and CDR2 are SGHVS and FNYEAQ. V was clipped by 1 base and J by 9 bases, with 10 bases between them. The CDR3 sequence is 13 residues long. The CDR3 DNA follows: TGTGCCAGCAGCTTAGGAACCGGGGTTGAGCAGTTCTTC. Protein: CASSLGTGVEQFF.

The chain joins TRBV20-1 to TRBJ1-2; unclear D gene. The V end lost 2 bases, the J end lost 2 bases, and 9 bases lay between the germline ends. The V gene's germline CDR1 is DFQATT and CDR2 SNEGSKA (reference sequence). The CDR3 contains 13 residues. In nucleotides, the CDR3 is TGCAGTGCTAGACTACAAGAAAACTATGGCTACACCTTC. Its protein product is CSARLQENYGYTF.

This clonotype was recorded many times. The chain joins TRBV7-2 to TRBJ2-5; no firm D call. Germline V gene data show CDR1 as SGHTA and CDR2 as FQGNSA. V dropped 3 bases and J dropped 5 bases, with 7 bases sitting between them. The CDR3 consists of 12 residues. In nucleotides, the CDR3 is TGTGCCAGCAGCTTTCTAGGGGAGACCCAGTACTTC. The encoded protein is CASSFLGETQYF.

This clonotype was counted many times. This chain connects TRBV4-3 to TRBJ2-2, with 8 bases identical to TRBD1. V gave up 0 bases and J gave up 5 bases; unmatched junction bases: 5. The CDR3 runs to 16 residues. Per the germline V gene, CDR1 is LGHNA and CDR2 is YSLEER. CDR3 loop: CASSQERTGRTGELFF. For the CDR3, the DNA is TGCGCCAGCAGCCAAGAGAGGACAGGGAGGACCGGGGAGCTGTTTTTT.

This chain uses TRBV27 with TRBJ2-5, with 7 nucleotides matching TRBD1. CDR1 is MNHEY and CDR2 is SMNVEV in the germline V gene (reference sequence). The CDR3 extends over 15 amino acids. Germline trimming cut 6 bases from V and 1 base from J; bases unmatched to any gene: 8. Here the CDR3 DNA reads TGTGCCAGCAGCGACAGGGATTTGGCCCAAGAGACCCAGTACTTC. It translates to CASSDRDLAQETQYF.

This clonotype was found a few times. This chain connects TRBV7-9 to TRBJ1-1; D is uncertain. The CDR3 sequence is 14 residues long. V was clipped by 7 bases and J by 1 base, with 13 bases between them. Per germline, CDR1 SEHNR and CDR2 FQNEAQ (reference sequence). The CDR3 reads CASTRSQANTEAFF. DNA of the CDR3: TGTGCCAGCACAAGGTCCCAGGCGAACACTGAAGCTTTCTTT. Full variable domain (outside the CDR3, taken from reference TRBV7-9 and TRBJ1-1): DTGVSQNPRHKITKRGQNVTFRCDPISEHNRLYWYRQTLGQGPEFLTYFQNEAQLEKSRLLSDRFSAERPKGSFSTLEIQRTEQGDSAMYLCASTRSQANTEAFFGQGTRLTVV.

In DNA, the CDR3 is TGCGCCAGCAGCTTGGAGCTAGCGGGGGACGGAGAGACCCAGTACTTC. It encodes CASSLELAGDGETQYF. This chain uses TRBV5-1 with TRBJ2-5; 10 nucleotides line up with TRBD2. V dropped 0 bases and J dropped 4; count of bases not matched to a gene: 6. The germline gives CDR1 SGHRS, CDR2 YFSETQ. The CDR3 is 16 residues long. Supplemented by reference TRBV5-1 and TRBJ2-5, the full variable domain reads KAGVTQTPRYLIKTRGQQVTLSCSPISGHRSVSWYQQTPGQGLQFLFEYFSETQRNKGNFPGRFSGRQFSNSRSEMNVSTLELGDSALYLCASSLELAGDGETQYFGPGTRLLVL.

V is TRBV5-1 and J is TRBJ2-1; 11 nucleotides agree with TRBD2. J gave up 6 bases and V 2 bases, and 7 bases lay outside the gene matches. The CDR3 totals 16 residues. CDR1 and CDR2 (germline): SGHRS, YFSETQ. Here the CDR3 DNA reads TGCGCCAGCAGCTTCGGGTTCGGGACTAGCGGCAATGAGCAGTTCTTC. Its translation is CASSFGFGTSGNEQFF. The full variable domain, its missing parts supplied by reference TRBV5-1 and TRBJ2-1, is KAGVTQTPRYLIKTRGQQVTLSCSPISGHRSVSWYQQTPGQGLQFLFEYFSETQRNKGNFPGRFSGRQFSNSRSEMNVSTLELGDSALYLCASSFGFGTSGNEQFFGPGTRLTVL.

This clonotype was observed a few times. The rearrangement joins TRBV4-1 to TRBJ2-2; 8 bases are shared with TRBD1. The CDR3 consists of 16 residues. The germline CDR1 and CDR2 sequences are MGHRA and YSYEKL. The trim removed 3 bases at V and 1 base at J, leaving 4 bases unmatched. CDR3 amino acids: CASSHNTGGNTGELFF. The CDR3 DNA sequence: TGCGCCAGCAGCCACAACACAGGGGGGAACACCGGGGAGCTGTTTTTT.

This sequence joins TRBV20-1 and TRBJ1-1; no reliable D call. The germline V gene encodes CDR1 DFQATT and CDR2 SNEGSKA (reference sequence). V was shortened by 0 bases and J by 5 bases, with 16 bases between the two germline ends. The CDR3 runs 15 residues. For the CDR3, the DNA is TGCAGTGCTAGAGATACCCGACTGTGGGAGACTGAAGCTTTCTTT. Protein product: CSARDTRLWETEAFF.

This clonotype was picked up many times. The gene calls are TRBV5-1 and TRBJ2-7; tentative D call: TRBD2 (6 bases). CDR3 size: 13 residues. Trimming removed 7 bases from V and 5 bases from J, with 16 bases in between. The V gene's germline CDR1 is SGHRS and CDR2 YFSETQ. Here the CDR3 reads CASSTGGKDEQYF. DNA for the CDR3: TGCGCCAGCTCGACTGGGGGGAAGGACGAGCAGTACTTC.

The chain carries TRBV4-3 and TRBJ1-2; 7 nucleotides agree with TRBD1. This CDR3 has 17 amino acids. V was clipped by 1 base and J by 0 bases; unmatched bases: 8. The germline CDR1 and CDR2 sequences are LGHNA and YSLEER. The CDR3 DNA follows: TGCGCCAGCAGCCAAGTTCAGGGGGGAGGCTCTAACTATGGCTACACCTTC. It yields the protein CASSQVQGGGSNYGYTF.

The table lists this clonotype with many counts. This sequence joins TRBV6-2 or TRBV6-3 and TRBJ1-6; no clear D gene. Trimming pared 0 bases from V and 8 bases from J, leaving 14 bases between. Germline V gene data show CDR1 as MNHEY and CDR2 as SVGEGT. The CDR3 covers 16 residues. CDR3 DNA sequence: TGTGCCAGCAGTTACTCCCCTGGTTACTTGGATTCACCCCTCCACTTT. Its protein product is CASSYSPGYLDSPLHF.

CDR3 DNA sequence: TGTGCCAGCAGCTTAAGATCCCTGAACACTGAAGCTTTCTTT. Protein sequence: CASSLRSLNTEAFF. This chain connects TRBV7-2 to TRBJ1-1; D is undetermined. The CDR3 totals 14 residues. Deletions cut 2 bases from V and 0 bases from J, with 7 bases between. CDR1 SGHTA and CDR2 FQGNSA come from the germline V gene.

This clonotype was counted a few times. This chain joins TRBV20-1 and TRBJ1-2, with 9 bases lining up with TRBD1. V lost 1 base to trimming and J lost 5 bases; unmatched junction nucleotides: 2. Germline CDR1 DFQATT, CDR2 SNEGSKA (reference sequence). CDR3 length: 13 residues. CDR3 in DNA: TGCAGTGCTAGAGGCGGGACAGGGTATGGCTACACCTTC. Its translation is CSARGGTGYGYTF.

The table lists this clonotype with a few counts. J is TRBJ2-2 and V is TRBV29-1; 7 nucleotides align to TRBD2. Looked up from germline, CDR1 is SQVTM and CDR2 is ANQGSEA. This CDR3 region has 13 residues. J gave up 6 bases and V 7 bases, and 8 bases lay outside the gene matches. The CDR3 protein is CSASRGIAGELFF. Here the CDR3 DNA reads TGCAGCGCTTCGCGGGGGATCGCCGGGGAGCTGTTTTTT.

The chain combines TRBV2 with TRBJ2-2; no firm D call. The CDR3 sequence is 13 residues long. Trimming stripped 7 bases from V and 5 bases from J, with 11 bases between. Germline V lookup: CDR1 SNHLY, CDR2 FYNNEI. CDR3 loop: CASTLVGTGELFF. The DNA of the CDR3 is TGTGCCAGCACCCTAGTCGGGACCGGGGAGCTGTTTTTT. The whole variable domain, filled in from reference TRBV2 and TRBJ2-2, reads EPEVTQTPSHQVTQMGQEVILRCVPISNHLYFYWYRQILGQKVEFLVSFYNNEISEKSEIFDDQFSVERPDGSNFTLKIRSTKLEDSAMYFCASTLVGTGELFFGEGSRLTVL.